This T cell receptor beta chain originates from a study of cytomegalovirus exposure and HLA in healthy donors. Study information: Inside one of the first data releases sat about 85 million unique TCRs taken from HLA-typed donors.

Trimming left V 0 bases short and J 4 bases short, with 9 bases between. In germline, CDR1 is LGHNA, CDR2 YNFKEQ. This CDR3 region has 14 residues. This clone is medium-sized. Antigen unknown. The primer mix had 60 Vbeta and 13 Jbeta primers. Using immunoSEQ multiplex PCR, the repertoire was profiled, and TCRdb retains in-frame clones only, with some absent. This table holds about 59,000 clones, 70% to 75% found once. Whole-study results and caveats: There were a few CMV-associated chains whose specificity for CMV antigens was confirmed in vitro. The only immune exposure information that was available was CMV serostatus. As was reported, the classifier diagnosed cytomegalovirus status with high specificity and sensitivity.

This sequence originates from a young man in good health and CMV-seropositive. The source material was PBMCs. The V gene is TRBV4-2, the J gene TRBJ1-1; D gene ambiguous. The CDR3 loop is CASSQDREGTEAFF. The CDR3, as DNA: TGTGCCAGCAGCCAAGATCGGGAAGGCACTGAAGCTTTCTTT.